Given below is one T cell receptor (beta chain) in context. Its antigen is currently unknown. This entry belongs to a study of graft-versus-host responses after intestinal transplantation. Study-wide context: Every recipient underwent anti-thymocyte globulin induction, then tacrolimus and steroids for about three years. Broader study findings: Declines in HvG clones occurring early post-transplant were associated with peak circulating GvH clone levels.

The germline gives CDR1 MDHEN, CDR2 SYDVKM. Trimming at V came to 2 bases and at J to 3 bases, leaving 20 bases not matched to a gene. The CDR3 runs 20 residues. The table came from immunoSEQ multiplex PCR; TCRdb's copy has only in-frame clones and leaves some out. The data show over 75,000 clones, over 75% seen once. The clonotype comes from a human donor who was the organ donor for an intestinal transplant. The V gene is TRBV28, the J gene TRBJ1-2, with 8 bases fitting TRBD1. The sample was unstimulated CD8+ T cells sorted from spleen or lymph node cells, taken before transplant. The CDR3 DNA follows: TGTGCCAGCAGTTTAAGTATCCGAAGAATGACAGGGGTATCGGACTATGGCTACACCTTC. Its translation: CASSLSIRRMTGVSDYGYTF.